This T cell receptor beta chain is from a study of T-cell memory formation after mild COVID-19. TCRdb passed the 5' RACE reads through MiXCR, listing each CDR3 protein once. The table records about 120,000 distinct CDR3 sequences, 16% of them present only once. Study-wide findings and caveats: Researchers report contracting CD4+ clones mostly in CM and EM, with CD8+ clones in EMRA. The authors left the SARS-CoV-2 specificity of second-wave clones peaking on day 37 unconfirmed.

Germline CDR1 reads DFQATT; CDR2 reads SNEGSKA (reference sequence). This CDR3 is built from 16 residues. V shed 3 bases, J shed 3 bases, and the junction held 6 bases outside the gene matches. The sample holds a few counts of this clonotype. Antigen specificity is unknown. Specimen: PBMCs or a T cell subset sorted from them (not recorded which). J is TRBJ2-6 and V is TRBV20-1; 9 bases line up with TRBD1. This sequence originates from an adult woman who had mild COVID-19 (a few samples of this study predate the infection). Cell type and time point are not known. The CDR3 here is CSASPGQGGGANVLTF. In DNA form, the CDR3 reads TGCAGTGCTAGCCCGGGACAGGGCGGTGGGGCCAACGTCCTGACTTTC.